One sample yielded the 14 T cell receptor beta chains listed below, sequenced in a study of post-analysis software for immune sequencing data. These receptors' targets are unknown. Study-wide points: Relative to controls, patients had roughly five TRBV segments at higher frequency, with TRBV5-6, TRBV5-1 and TRBV20-1 among these.

TCR beta cDNA libraries had unique molecular identifiers. One entry per CDR3 protein results from TCRdb running MiXCR on the PCR reads. The table lists about 380,000 distinct CDR3 sequences, approximately 33% of them singletons. The sample taken for sequencing was blood. Receptors were obtained from a girl aged 10 to 17 with multiple sclerosis.

This clonotype was found a few times. The CDR3 region is CASSPPGGLRNPYNEQFF. The CDR3 nucleotides read TGTGCCAGCTCACCACCGGGGGGACTACGAAACCCCTACAATGAGCAGTTCTTC. This chain joins TRBV18 and TRBJ2-1; 7 bases align to TRBD2. The CDR3 has 18 residues. CDR1 and CDR2 (germline): KGHSH, LQKENI. V lost 0 bases and J lost 2; bases outside the gene matches: 10.

With respect to this clonotype: At one end the junction does not follow the germline gene, possibly because of a read error. This CDR3 is CASSFLAGIYNEQFF. CDR3 DNA: TGTGCCAGTAGCTTTCTAGCGGGGATTTACAATGAGCAGTTCTTC. This chain links TRBV5-6 with TRBJ2-1; 9 bases fit TRBD2. Looked up from germline, CDR1 is SGHDT and CDR2 is YYEEEE. The CDR3 has 15 amino acids.

This clonotype was counted between two and nine times. The chain employs TRBV27 and TRBJ1-2; maybe TRBD1 (5 bases). Trimming removed 4 bases at V and 4 bases at J, with 13 bases between. CDR3 length: 14 residues. The germline CDR1 and CDR2 sequences are MNHEY and SMNVEV (reference sequence). CDR3 loop: CASSSPGTRYGYTF. The CDR3 DNA follows: TGTGCCAGCAGTTCGCCAGGGACGCGCTATGGCTACACCTTC.

The chain carries TRBV19 and TRBJ1-1; possible D gene TRBD1, 6 bases. Germline CDR1 LNHDA, CDR2 SQIVND (reference sequence). The CDR3 has 10 amino acids. Between the trimmed V and J ends, which lost 7 bases and 8 bases, there was a span of 8 bases. CDR3 DNA sequence: TGTGCCAGTATGGGGACAGAAGCTTTCTTT. It is translated as CASMGTEAFF.

This clonotype was picked up a small number of times. The CDR3 DNA reads as TGTGCCAGCAGCTCACACGACTTACCCTATGGCTACACCTTC. Amino acids: CASSSHDLPYGYTF. V gene TRBV7-2 combines with J gene TRBJ1-2; D is undetermined. The germline CDR1 and CDR2 sequences are SGHTA and FQGNSA. V was clipped by 4 bases and J by 4 bases, with 13 bases between them. The CDR3 totals 14 residues.

The chain has TRBV29-1 and TRBJ2-3; D unclear. Germline V CDR1 and CDR2: SQVTM, ANQGSEA. Trimming pared 5 bases from V and 4 bases from J, leaving 10 bases between. The CDR3 covers 12 residues. The DNA of the CDR3 is TGCAGCGTTCTGACACATGCAGATACGCAGTATTTT. It yields the protein CSVLTHADTQYF.

The chain employs TRBV10-3 and TRBJ2-7; D is possibly TRBD1 or TRBD2 (5 bases each). The CDR3 has 17 residues. Per the germline V gene, CDR1 is ENHRY and CDR2 is SYGVKD. The V end lost 3 bases, the J end lost 7 bases, and 25 bases lay between the germline ends. DNA for the CDR3: TGTGCCATCAGTGAAGGTCTGGTTGGGACCCGGGGCCGGGAGCAGTACTTC. Translating it yields CAISEGLVGTRGREQYF.

In this sample, this clonotype turned up many times. The J gene is TRBJ2-3, the V gene TRBV12-3 or TRBV12-4; D not certain. The CDR3 length is 12 residues. V was clipped by 6 bases and J by 2 bases, with 6 bases between them. CDR3 sequence (DNA): TGTGCCAGCAGCCTACACACAGATACGCAGTATTTT. This gives the protein CASSLHTDTQYF.

The V gene is TRBV6-5, the J gene TRBJ2-1, with D perhaps matching TRBD1 (5 bases). The CDR3 consists of 14 residues. The V gene lost 6 bases and the J gene lost 1 base, with 10 bases spanning the gap. The V gene's germline CDR1 is MNHEY and CDR2 SVGAGI. The CDR3 region has the DNA TGTGCCAGCAGACCCGACAGATCCTACAATGAGCAGTTCTTC. It is translated as CASRPDRSYNEQFF.

This clonotype was found a few times. The chain recombines TRBV10-3 with TRBJ1-2; no definite D call. The CDR3 is made up of 12 amino acids. The germline V gene has CDR1 ENHRY and CDR2 SYGVKD. V shed 6 bases and J shed 3 bases, with 8 bases lying between them. CDR3 in DNA: TGTGCCATCAGGGCCGCGGACTATGGCTACACCTTC. This gives the protein CAIRAADYGYTF.

This clonotype was observed a handful of times. The chain has TRBV13 and TRBJ2-4; a weak D match, TRBD2 (6 bases). The CDR3 runs to 17 residues. Germline V gene data show CDR1 as PRHDT and CDR2 as FYEKMQ (reference sequence). The germline V and J ends were trimmed by 4 bases and 1 base, with 17 bases remaining between them. CDR3 coding DNA: TGTGCCAGCAGCTCTTCGGGGAGGTTCGAGGCCAAAAACATTCAGTACTTC. This gives the protein CASSSSGRFEAKNIQYF. The variable domain in full, completed from reference TRBV13 and TRBJ2-4, reads AAGVIQSPRHLIKEKRETATLKCYPIPRHDTVYWYQQGPGQDPQFLISFYEKMQSDKGSIPDRFSAQQFSDYHSELNMSSLELGDSALYFCASSSSGRFEAKNIQYFGAGTRLSVL.

The J gene is TRBJ2-3, the V gene TRBV11-1; D may match TRBD1 or TRBD2 (5 bases each). V was pared by 3 bases and J by 1 base, with 11 bases between. Germline CDR1 SGHAT, CDR2 FQDESV (reference sequence). This CDR3 has 15 amino acids. CDR3 in DNA: TGTGCCAGCAGCTTTGAGGGGCTGCGCACAGATACGCAGTATTTT. Amino acid sequence: CASSFEGLRTDTQYF.

The chain is built from TRBV14 and TRBJ1-3; D not resolved. CDR3 size: 16 residues. Germline V lookup: CDR1 SGHDN, CDR2 FVKESK. V gave up 1 base and J gave up 0 bases, with 10 bases separating them. The CDR3, as DNA: TGTGCCAGCAGCCAAGGGTCGTACAGCTCTGGAAACACCATATATTTT. Translated: CASSQGSYSSGNTIYF.

In its sample, this clonotype was seen once. The V and J genes are TRBV2 and TRBJ1-6; D is ambiguous. Germline V gives CDR1 SNHLY, CDR2 FYNNEI. This CDR3 has 11 amino acids. Trimming removed 11 bases at V and 11 bases at J, with 13 bases between. This CDR3 is CAGRGRTPLHF. Written as DNA, the CDR3 is TGTGCCGGGCGGGGTAGAACACCCCTCCACTTT.